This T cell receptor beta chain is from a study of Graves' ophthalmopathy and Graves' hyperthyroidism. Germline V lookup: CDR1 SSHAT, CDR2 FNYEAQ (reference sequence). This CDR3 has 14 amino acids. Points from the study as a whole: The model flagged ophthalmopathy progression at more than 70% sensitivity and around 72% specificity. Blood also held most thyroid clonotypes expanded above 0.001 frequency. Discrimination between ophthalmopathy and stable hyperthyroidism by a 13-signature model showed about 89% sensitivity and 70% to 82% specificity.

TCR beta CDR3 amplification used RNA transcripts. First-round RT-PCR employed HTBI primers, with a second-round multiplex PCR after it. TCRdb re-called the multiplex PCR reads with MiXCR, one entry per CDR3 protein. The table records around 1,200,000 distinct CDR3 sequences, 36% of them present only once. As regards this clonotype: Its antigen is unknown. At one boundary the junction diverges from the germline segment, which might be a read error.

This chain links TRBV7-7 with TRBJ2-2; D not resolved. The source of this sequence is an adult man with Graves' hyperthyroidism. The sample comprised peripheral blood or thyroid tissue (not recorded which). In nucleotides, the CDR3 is TGTGCTAGCAGCTACCACGACAACACCGGGGAGCTGTTTTTT. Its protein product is CASSYHDNTGELFF.